This T cell receptor (beta chain) was recorded in a study of T cell responses to AZD1222 COVID-19 vaccine. The protocol was immunoSEQ multiplex PCR, while the TCRdb copy is restricted to in-frame clones and leaves out a portion. The table has 140,000 to 150,000 clones, approximately 89% seen once; the top ten hold roughly 1.7%. The germline V gene encodes CDR1 LNHDA and CDR2 SQIVND (reference sequence). With 5 bases clipped from V and 7 bases from J, the junction kept 15 bases outside the gene matches. The CDR3 runs 16 residues. This clone has a handful of counts. Sequencing was performed on peripheral blood, taken 28 days after the second AZD1222 dose. This clonotype was obtained from an adult who received the AZD1222 COVID-19 vaccine. V gene TRBV19 combines with J gene TRBJ1-2, with 8 bases matching TRBD1. CDR3 coding DNA: TGTGCCAGTAGTCCCCCAGGCGGGACAGGTCTAAGTGGCTACACCTTC. Translating it yields CASSPPGGTGLSGYTF.